Below, 25 T cell receptor beta chains from the same sample are listed, as sequenced in a study of cytomegalovirus exposure and HLA in healthy donors. The PCR used 60 Vbeta and 13 Jbeta primers. This table comes from immunoSEQ multiplex PCR, and its TCRdb copy is limited to in-frame clones, with some not included. The table lists about 120,000 clones, approximately 81% of them singletons. The sequencing sample was made of PBMCs. These receptors were obtained from a woman under 30 in good health and CMV-seropositive.

This clone occurred a few times. CDR3 loop: CASSFSRGTYSNQPQHF. The CDR3 region has the DNA TGTGCCAGCAGTTTCTCCAGGGGAACTTATAGCAATCAGCCCCAGCATTTT. The rearrangement links TRBV28 to TRBJ1-5; D might be TRBD1 (6 bases). The CDR3 loop spans 17 amino acids. Between the trimmed V and J ends, which lost 3 bases and 0 bases, there was a span of 15 bases. Germline V gene lookup returns CDR1 MDHEN and CDR2 SYDVKM.

This chain joins TRBV4-2 and TRBJ1-5; 12 bases fit TRBD1. This CDR3 contains 18 residues. Germline V CDR1 and CDR2: LGHNA, YNFKEQ. The junction had 9 bases not matched to a gene; V was cut back by 3 bases and J by 3 bases. The CDR3: CASSQTGTGGRVNQPQHF. CDR3 in DNA: TGTGCCAGCAGCCAGACCGGGACAGGGGGCCGGGTCAATCAGCCCCAGCATTTT.

This chain uses TRBV30 with TRBJ1-2; D is unresolved. The germline CDR1 and CDR2 sequences are GTSNPN and SVGIG (reference sequence). V was clipped by 2 bases and J by 2 bases, with 12 bases between them. The CDR3 contains 14 residues. The CDR3 loop is CAWSPTGVNYGYTF. CDR3 DNA: TGTGCCTGGAGTCCGACTGGAGTGAACTATGGCTACACCTTC.

The chain has TRBV19 and TRBJ1-1; possibly TRBD1 for D (5 bases). The CDR3 runs 15 residues. V was pared by 8 bases and J by 4 bases, with 20 bases between. Germline V gene sequence: CDR1 LNHDA, CDR2 SQIVND (reference sequence). The CDR3 region is CASEGRGLVSTEAFF. Written as DNA, the CDR3 is TGTGCCAGTGAGGGCCGGGGGTTGGTGAGCACTGAAGCTTTCTTT.

This clone turned up a few times. The V call is TRBV11-1, the J call TRBJ2-7; tentatively, D is TRBD1 (5 bases). Germline CDR1 reads SGHAT; CDR2 reads FQDESV (reference sequence). The CDR3 has 13 residues. V was trimmed by 1 base and J by 6 bases, leaving 10 bases between them. The CDR3 loop is CASSLDGQGEQYF. In DNA, the CDR3 is TGTGCCAGCAGCTTAGACGGGCAGGGCGAGCAGTACTTC.

The J gene is TRBJ1-2, the V gene TRBV7-9, with D uncertain. CDR1 and CDR2 from the germline V gene are SEHNR and FQNEAQ (reference sequence). V lost 1 base to trimming and J lost 4 bases, with 7 bases between them. The CDR3 consists of 13 residues. CDR3 amino acids: CASSLGPSYGYTF. CDR3 nucleotides: TGTGCCAGCAGCTTAGGGCCCAGCTATGGCTACACCTTC.

This clone was picked up a small number of times. This rearrangement joins TRBV5-1 to TRBJ1-5; 7 bases map to TRBD1. Germline V gives CDR1 SGHRS, CDR2 YFSETQ. The CDR3 covers 15 residues. V trimming: 2 bases; J trimming: 0 bases; junction bases outside the gene matches: 2. The CDR3 DNA is TGCGCCAGCAGCTTACAGGGGAGTAGCAATCAGCCCCAGCATTTT. The encoded protein is CASSLQGSSNQPQHF.

The chain recombines TRBV4-2 with TRBJ2-3; D might be TRBD2 (6 bases). CDR3 size: 15 residues. Germline loops: CDR1 LGHNA, CDR2 YNFKEQ. The V and J ends lost 0 bases and 4 bases respectively, with 11 bases between them. CDR3 protein: CASSQDQRAPDTQYF. The CDR3 DNA reads TGTGCCAGCAGCCAAGATCAGCGGGCTCCAGATACGCAGTATTTT.

CDR3 DNA sequence: TGTGCCAGCAGCCAGCCGGGACAGGGGGCGAACACTGAAGCTTTCTTT. This gives the protein CASSQPGQGANTEAFF. This chain links TRBV14 with TRBJ1-1, with 12 nucleotides matching TRBD1. V shed 3 bases and J 1 base; nucleotides not matched to a gene: 3. Germline V CDR1 and CDR2: SGHDN, FVKESK. The CDR3 contains 16 residues.

This chain joins TRBV5-1 and TRBJ1-2; no firm D call. Germline V CDR1 and CDR2: SGHRS, YFSETQ. Trimming took off 1 base at V and 0 bases at J, with 13 bases between the two ends. The CDR3 extends over 16 amino acids. The DNA for the CDR3 is TGCGCCAGCAGCTTGTTCTCAAGGAGCTCTAACTATGGCTACACCTTC. Amino acid sequence: CASSLFSRSSNYGYTF. Looking up the rest from reference TRBV5-1 and TRBJ1-2 gives the full variable domain: KAGVTQTPRYLIKTRGQQVTLSCSPISGHRSVSWYQQTPGQGLQFLFEYFSETQRNKGNFPGRFSGRQFSNSRSEMNVSTLELGDSALYLCASSLFSRSSNYGYTFGSGTRLTVV.

The chain has TRBV5-1 and TRBJ1-2; 7 positions match TRBD1. CDR3 length: 16 amino acids. The J segment lost 0 bases and the V segment lost 4 bases, leaving 9 bases of the junction unmatched. From germline, CDR1 is SGHRS and CDR2 YFSETQ. In DNA form, the CDR3 reads TGCGCCAGCAGCCAGACAGGGAGTTCAACTAACTATGGCTACACCTTC. It specifies CASSQTGSSTNYGYTF. The entire variable domain, with the rest obtained from reference TRBV5-1 and TRBJ1-2, is as follows: KAGVTQTPRYLIKTRGQQVTLSCSPISGHRSVSWYQQTPGQGLQFLFEYFSETQRNKGNFPGRFSGRQFSNSRSEMNVSTLELGDSALYLCASSQTGSSTNYGYTFGSGTRLTVV.

This chain joins TRBV4-1 and TRBJ1-4; 12 nucleotides agree with TRBD1. With 3 bases clipped from V and 5 bases from J, the junction kept 4 bases outside the gene matches. The CDR3 totals 16 residues. The germline gives CDR1 MGHRA, CDR2 YSYEKL. The CDR3 is CASSQGQGADNEKLFF. The CDR3 DNA reads TGCGCCAGCAGCCAGGGACAGGGGGCGGACAATGAAAAACTGTTTTTT.

The gene calls are TRBV30 and TRBJ2-3, with 8 bases identical to TRBD1. The CDR3 is made up of 15 amino acids. Germline V gene lookup returns CDR1 GTSNPN and CDR2 SVGIG (reference sequence). Trimming removed 1 base from V and 3 bases from J; junction bases left unmatched: 6. The CDR3 reads CAWSGPGGVTDTQYF. CDR3 DNA: TGTGCCTGGAGTGGGCCAGGGGGCGTAACAGATACGCAGTATTTT.

This rearrangement joins TRBV9 to TRBJ2-7; the D gene is possibly TRBD1 (6 bases). Trimming removed 9 bases from V and 2 bases from J, with 21 bases in between. The CDR3 is 15 amino acids. Per germline, CDR1 SGDLS and CDR2 YYNGEE. The DNA for the CDR3 is TGTGCCATCTACGAGGGGGACACAAAAGCCTACGAGCAGTACTTC. Its translation is CAIYEGDTKAYEQYF. Complete variable domain (other parts from reference TRBV9 and TRBJ2-7): DSGVTQTPKHLITATGQRVTLRCSPRSGDLSVYWYQQSLDQGLQFLIQYYNGEERAKGNILERFSAQQFPDLHSELNLSSLELGDSALYFCAIYEGDTKAYEQYFGPGTRLTVT.

This clone appeared once. The DNA for the CDR3 is TGTGCCAGTAGTATAAGAGGACAGGGGAATGAGCAGTTCTTC. This translates into CASSIRGQGNEQFF. The chain uses TRBV19 and TRBJ2-1, with TRBD1 identical over 9 bases. The CDR3 loop spans 14 amino acids. Germline V CDR1 and CDR2: LNHDA, SQIVND (reference sequence). With 2 bases clipped from V and 7 bases from J, the junction kept 3 bases outside the gene matches.

The chain is built from TRBV5-1 and TRBJ2-7, with 7 bases that match TRBD1. The length of the CDR3 is 14 residues. Germline CDR1 and CDR2: SGHRS and YFSETQ. Unmatched junction bases numbered 5, after V lost 4 bases and J lost 1 base. The CDR3 region is CASSRTGQSYEQYF. DNA of the CDR3: TGCGCCAGCAGCCGGACGGGACAGTCCTACGAGCAGTACTTC.

In DNA, the CDR3 is TGTGCCAGCAGTGGGGACAGGGGCGAGGGAAACATTCAGTACTTC. It specifies CASSGDRGEGNIQYF. The chain couples TRBV6-5 to TRBJ2-4; 10 nucleotides align to TRBD1. Germline CDR1 MNHEY, CDR2 SVGAGI. The J segment lost 6 bases and the V segment lost 5 bases, leaving 7 bases of the junction unmatched. This CDR3 spans 15 amino acids.

The chain is built from TRBV19 and TRBJ2-7, with 7 bases that match TRBD2. The V and J ends lost 6 bases and 0 bases, in that order; junction bases with no gene match: 5. CDR3 size: 14 residues. Germline CDR1 LNHDA, CDR2 SQIVND (reference sequence). CDR3 DNA sequence: TGTGCCAGTAGCGCCGGGACTAACTCCTACGAGCAGTACTTC. It translates to CASSAGTNSYEQYF.

The rearrangement links TRBV19 to TRBJ1-1; D may be TRBD1 (5 bases). Germline CDR1 LNHDA, CDR2 SQIVND (reference sequence). The CDR3 has 16 amino acids. V gave up 3 bases and J gave up 1 base, with 15 bases separating them. The CDR3 spells CASSIYVDSWNTEAFF. CDR3 DNA sequence: TGTGCCAGTAGTATCTACGTCGACAGCTGGAACACTGAAGCTTTCTTT. The full variable domain, its missing parts supplied by reference TRBV19 and TRBJ1-1, is DGGITQSPKYLFRKEGQNVTLSCEQNLNHDAMYWYRQDPGQGLRLIYYSQIVNDFQKGDIAEGYSVSREKKESFPLTVTSAQKNPTAFYLCASSIYVDSWNTEAFFGQGTRLTVV.

The rearrangement links TRBV7-8 to TRBJ1-1; D not certain. Germline assignment: CDR1 SGHVS and CDR2 FQNEAQ. Trimming cost V 0 bases and J 3 bases, with 14 bases left between them. This CDR3 has 16 residues. Written as DNA, the CDR3 is TGTGCCAGCAGCTTAGCCACCGGGGATTTATACACTGAAGCTTTCTTT. This sequence encodes CASSLATGDLYTEAFF.

This rearrangement joins TRBV2 to TRBJ2-1, with 8 bases identical to TRBD1. From germline, CDR1 is SNHLY and CDR2 FYNNEI. The V gene end was trimmed by 6 bases and the J gene end by 3 bases; junction bases not matched to a gene: 7. The CDR3 has 15 amino acids. In DNA form, the CDR3 reads TGTGCCAGCAGCCGCCGGACAGGGTTCTACAATGAGCAGTTCTTC. Translated, it gives CASSRRTGFYNEQFF.

The chain carries TRBV11-3 and TRBJ2-3; 7 nucleotides align to TRBD1. Germline values: CDR1 SGHNT, CDR2 YENEEA. This CDR3 spans 16 amino acids. J lost 6 bases, V lost 0 bases, and 9 bases had no gene match. Here the CDR3 reads CASSLEGNRGPDTQYF. The CDR3 DNA follows: TGTGCCAGCAGCTTAGAAGGGAACAGGGGCCCTGATACGCAGTATTTT.

The chain employs TRBV30 and TRBJ2-5; TRBD1 aligns across 7 bases. The end of the DNA fits TRBJ2-7 better, so the J call may be wrong. Germline V gene data show CDR1 as GTSNPN and CDR2 as SVGIG (reference sequence). The CDR3 is 16 residues long. CDR3 DNA sequence: TGTGCCTGGAGTCGGGTCGTTGGGACAGACTCCTACGAGCAGTACTTC. Amino acids: CAWSRVVGTDSYEQYF.

In DNA form, the CDR3 reads TGTGCCAGCAGTTACAACCGGGACAGGGGGTACGAGCAGTACTTC. Protein sequence: CASSYNRDRGYEQYF. The genes are TRBV6-5 and TRBJ2-7; TRBD1 matches 11 bases. CDR1 is MNHEY, CDR2 SVGAGI, per germline. With 2 bases clipped from V and 4 bases from J, the junction kept 4 bases outside the gene matches. The CDR3 has 15 amino acids.

This sequence joins TRBV7-9 and TRBJ2-7; 11 bases line up with TRBD1. The germline gives CDR1 SEHNR, CDR2 FQNEAQ (reference sequence). The V gene end was trimmed by 1 base and the J gene end by 3 bases; junction bases not matched to a gene: 11. The CDR3 covers 18 residues. CDR3: CASSLGWAVGQGDYEQYF. The CDR3 coding sequence is TGTGCCAGCAGCTTAGGGTGGGCTGTGGGACAGGGGGACTACGAGCAGTACTTC.